This TCR beta chain emerged from a study of a mutant IDH1 vaccine in newly diagnosed glioma (dated by TCRdb to about 2021). Concerning the study at large: The roughly 32 treated patients were approximately 62% male and 37.5% female, with a mean age of roughly 42 years. Before enrollment, most patients had been given radiochemotherapy with temozolomide as standard therapy, while the rest had received either radiotherapy alone or temozolomide alone. Peripheral blood samples were drawn at six visits, namely V03 (baseline), V05, V07, V10, V12 and V13. For exploratory analyses, fewer than 30 treated patients had longitudinal TCRB deep sequencing done wherever samples were available. Broader findings and caveats from the paper: PBMC samples for TCRB deep sequencing were selected based on availability. Changes in the top peripheral T cell clonotypes picked up by TCRB sequencing did not appear to be linked to pseudoprogression. It was noted by the authors that analyses of patient blood samples could not be reproduced owing to sample limitations. Immune responses induced by the vaccine were seen in roughly 92% of patients across multiple MHC alleles.

As to this clone: Its antigen remains undetermined. The record has no base qualities; no much larger clone is one base away.

CDR1 MNHEY and CDR2 SVGAGI were looked up in the germline V gene. The V end loses 6 bases and the J end loses 7 bases, and a stretch of 21 bases separates them. Counted from cysteine to phenylalanine, this CDR3 has 15 amino acids. Kept here is only the CDR3 DNA, which spans 45 bases and is read in frame from base 1. Library creation used the immunoSEQ multiplex PCR assay. The hsTCRB Kit was used according to the manufacturer's protocol to amplify rearranged TCR beta chain sequences. TCRB libraries were sequenced on an Illumina MiSeq. In the authors' own workflow: The kit vendor's proprietary platform handled demultiplexing, trimming and gene mapping. Not all clones reach the TCRdb copy of this immuneACCESS table, which keeps in-frame sequences only. Checked studies attribute under half of the gap to unresolved V genes and leave the rest unexplained. The V and J calls and the clone size are those of that table, but D and trimming were determined from the DNA. The sample data list tens of thousands of clones, and roughly nine tenths of these were observed just once. 4% to 5.5% of the sample is held by the ten biggest clonotypes.

The label giving this sample's time point can be read as: baseline, week 1 (first vaccination visit). This specimen's treatment or condition label, interpreted: pre-vaccination baseline after standard-of-care therapy. All donors had newly diagnosed IDH1-mutant astrocytomas of WHO grade 3 or 4 that showed loss of nuclear ATRX. The samples were drawn from NOA16, a multicentre, single-arm, open-label phase I trial in Germany that tested a mutant IDH1 peptide vaccine in humans for the first time. Blood drawn at visit V03 was used as the baseline sample for immunogenicity testing. The DNeasy Blood and Tissue Kit was used to extract genomic DNA from EDTA blood for TCRB sequencing.

The TCR sequence derives from a woman between 35 and 50 years old with glioma. The sample consisted of PBMCs, taken from a glioma patient treated with radiotherapy, temozolomide or both. The chain was built from TRBV6-5 and TRBJ1-1; the D gene lacks a confident call. This receptor carries the CDR3 CASRGREAALGEAFF. At the DNA level, the sequence is TGTGCCAGCAGGGGCAGAGAAGCGGCGCTGGGTGAAGCTTTCTTT.